This record looks at one T cell receptor beta chain sequence and its context. CDR1 and CDR2 from the germline V gene are SGHRS and YFSETQ. V lost 2 bases and J lost 5; bases outside the gene matches: 7. The CDR3 has 15 residues. This record comes from a study of blood T cell repertoires in COVID-19. The data were produced by immunoSEQ multiplex PCR, yet TCRdb's version contains in-frame clones alone and is incomplete. The sample carries around 150,000 clones, approximately 88% recorded once. Assignments of participants to cohorts depended upon their own reported clinical history. Specimen: PBMCs or T cells enriched from blood (not recorded which). The clonotype comes from a man aged 70-80 years who had been exposed to COVID-19. The chain has TRBV5-1 and TRBJ2-1; 7 positions agree with TRBD1. CDR3 coding DNA: TGCGCCAGCAGCTTACAGGGGCCACCCAACAATGAGCAGTTCTTC. Amino acids: CASSLQGPPNNEQFF.